A selection of T cell receptor beta chains follows, all from one sample in a study of pediatric ulcerative colitis. The repertoire was sequenced with immunoSEQ multiplex PCR; TCRdb's copy has only in-frame clones and lacks some. The data contain some 57,000 clones, 80% to 90% of them singletons. Sequenced input: blood. The receptors stem from a boy younger than 18 who was a control in a study of pediatric ulcerative colitis. Each CDR3 is given with its conserved first and last residue. The D gene is left open where the match is weak. The listing skips clone size in some rows; elsewhere it reads once, few, many or a size class.

TRBJ1-5,TRBV30,.,.,TGTGCCTGGAGTGTGCGGAGCAATCAGCCCCAGCATTTT,CAWSVRSNQPQHF
TRBJ1-2,TRBV2,TRBD1,.,TGTGCCAGCAGGCCGGGACAGGGGACCTATGGCTACACCTTC,CASRPGQGTYGYTF
TRBJ2-1,TRBV11-1,TRBD2,once,TGTGCCAGCAGCTTCGGGACTAGCGCATACAATGAGCAGTTCTTC,CASSFGTSAYNEQFF
TRBJ1-2,TRBV15,TRBD1,few,TGTGCCACCAGCGGGACAGGTGGAGGGAACTATGGCTACACCTTC,CATSGTGGGNYGYTF
TRBJ1-5,TRBV27,.,.,TGTGCCAGCAGTCCGGCCATTTCCGACCTTAGCAATCAGCCCCAGCATTTT,CASSPAISDLSNQPQHF
TRBJ1-4,TRBV6-5,.,.,TGTGCCAGCAGTTACTCGAACCTGATGAATGAAAAACTGTTTTTT,CASSYSNLMNEKLFF
TRBJ1-2,TRBV7-3,.,.,TGTGCCAGCAGCTTTCGCGGTGGTTTCGACTTGGGCTATGGCTACACCTTC,CASSFRGGFDLGYGYTF
TRBJ1-5,TRBV5-1,.,.,TGCGCCAGCAGCCCGGGTTTGGGAAATAGCAATCAGCCCCAGCATTTT,CASSPGLGNSNQPQHF
TRBJ2-1,TRBV18,TRBD2,.,TGTGCCAGCTCACCTACTAGCGCCTACAATGAGCAGTTCTTC,CASSPTSAYNEQFF
TRBJ1-4,TRBV7-9,.,.,TGTGCCAGCAGCTTGGTATCGTTTGCCCTAAATGAAAAACTGTTTTTT,CASSLVSFALNEKLFF
TRBJ2-1,TRBV7-2,TRBD2,once,TGTGCCAGCAGCTTAGATGGCGGGGGGGTAAGAAATGAGCAGTTCTTC,CASSLDGGGVRNEQFF
TRBJ2-1,TRBV5-1,TRBD2,.,TGCGCCAGCAGCTTGGACCTAGCGGGAAGGAATGAGCAGTTCTTC,CASSLDLAGRNEQFF
TRBJ1-5,TRBV28,.,.,TGTGCCAGCAGTTTATCTCTGGGAGGCAATCAGCCCCAGCATTTT,CASSLSLGGNQPQHF
TRBJ2-7,TRBV5-6,TRBD1,.,TGTGCCAGCAGCTTCTCCGGACAGGGGGCTGAAGAGCAGTACTTC,CASSFSGQGAEEQYF
TRBJ2-6,TRBV15,.,.,TGTGCCACCAGCAGAGGGGCAGGGACTGGGGCCAACGTCCTGACTTTC,CATSRGAGTGANVLTF
TRBJ2-3,TRBV6-6,TRBD2,.,TGTGCCAGCAGGCCCTCGGGGGGAGGCACAGATACGCAGTATTTT,CASRPSGGGTDTQYF
TRBJ1-5,TRBV5-5,.,once,TGTGCCAGCAGCCTCATACCAGCCCAGCATTTT,CASSLIPAQHF
TRBJ2-5,TRBV19,TRBD1,.,TGTGCCAGTAGAAACCAGGGGGCGCGAGAGACCCAGTACTTC,CASRNQGARETQYF
TRBJ1-1,TRBV10-3,.,once,TGTGCCATCAGTGACGGGCAGGGGAACACTGAAGCTTTCTTT,CAISDGQGNTEAFF
TRBJ1-1,TRBV5-1,TRBD1,.,TGCGCCAGCAGCTCAGGGACAGGAAAAGGGGACACTGAAGCTTTCTTT,CASSSGTGKGDTEAFF
TRBJ2-1,TRBV4-3,TRBD2,.,TGCGCCAGCAGCCAAGGGGTTAGCGGGGGCTACAATGAGCAGTTCTTC,CASSQGVSGGYNEQFF
TRBJ2-1,TRBV6-1,TRBD2,once,TGTGCCAGCTCTTGGACTAGCGGGGTCCCCGATGAGCAGTTCTTC,CASSWTSGVPDEQFF
TRBJ2-7,TRBV7-3,.,.,TGTGCCAGCAGCTTAACGTATACAGGACTTGCGGAGCAGTACTTC,CASSLTYTGLAEQYF
TRBJ2-1,TRBV7-9,TRBD2,.,TGTGCCAGCAGCCAGGTGACTAGCGGGAGCAATGAGCAGTTCTTC,CASSQVTSGSNEQFF
TRBJ1-6,TRBV5-1,.,.,TGCGCCAGCCAGGGTGGGGTTTCGGATTCACCCCTCCACTTT,CASQGGVSDSPLHF
TRBJ1-1,TRBV6-1,.,.,TGTGCCAGCATTAGGCTGAACACTGAAGCTTTCTTT,CASIRLNTEAFF
TRBJ1-1,TRBV9,.,once,TGTGCCAGCAGCGTAGAGGGGAACACTGAAGCTTTCTTT,CASSVEGNTEAFF
TRBJ1-1,TRBV5-4,.,once,TGTGCCAGCAGCTTGTTTCTTGAGAACACTGAAGCTTTCTTT,CASSLFLENTEAFF
TRBJ1-1,TRBV5-1,.,.,TGCGCCAGCAAGGAATATTCGGACAGTAACACTGAAGCTTTCTTT,CASKEYSDSNTEAFF
TRBJ2-1,TRBV21-1,.,once,TGTGCCAGTAGTAGAATAAAGGGTTACAATGAGCAGTTCTTC,CASSRIKGYNEQFF
TRBJ2-1,TRBV9,.,.,TGTGCCAGCAGCGTAACACATTTTGGCGATGAGCAGTTCTTC,CASSVTHFGDEQFF
TRBJ2-5,TRBV18,TRBD1,.,TGTGCCAGCTCACCCCTCCCGGGACAGCCGTACCAAGAGACCCAGTACTTC,CASSPLPGQPYQETQYF
TRBJ1-3,TRBV5-1,TRBD1,.,TGCGCCAGCAGCCTGAGGGGACAGGGCGACTCTGGAAACACCATATATTTT,CASSLRGQGDSGNTIYF
TRBJ1-3,TRBV5-1,.,.,TGCGCCAGCCGCCTTCCCCACAGGGAGATGGGAAACACCATATATTTT,CASRLPHREMGNTIYF
TRBJ2-7,TRBV29-1,TRBD1,.,TGCAGCGTGAGACCGGGACAGGGGGCAGGCGAGCAGTACTTC,CSVRPGQGAGEQYF
TRBJ1-1,TRBV5-4,.,.,TGTGCCAGCAGCTTGTGGCAGGGAAAGAACACTGAAGCTTTCTTT,CASSLWQGKNTEAFF
TRBJ2-1,TRBV5-1,.,.,TGCGCCAGCAGCCCCCCCAATCGGGTTGGGACGGGGAAGTACAATGAGCAGTTCTTC,CASSPPNRVGTGKYNEQFF
TRBJ1-2,TRBV28,.,.,TGTGCCAGCATGTCGGGCACTAACTATGGCTACACCTTC,CASMSGTNYGYTF
TRBJ2-3,TRBV29-1,TRBD2,.,TGCAGCGTTGAAGACCCCTGGGTCGGAGCGGGGGGTCGCACAGGTACAGATACGCAGTATTTT,CSVEDPWVGAGGRTGTDTQYF
TRBJ2-1,TRBV27,TRBD2,.,TGTGCCAGTACTAGCGGGCCGCTCTCCTACAATGAGCAGTTCTTC,CASTSGPLSYNEQFF
TRBJ2-1,TRBV15,.,.,TGTGCCACCAGCAGAGGCGTACCTAGTGCGAGCTCCTACAATGAGCAGTTCTTC,CATSRGVPSASSYNEQFF
TRBJ2-7,TRBV5-1,TRBD1,.,TGCGCCAGCAGCTTAGGACAGGGTGTCTACGAGCAGTACTTC,CASSLGQGVYEQYF
TRBJ1-5,TRBV4-1,.,.,TGCGCCAGCAGCCAAGGAGGGGGAAGCGTCAATCAGCCCCAGCATTTT,CASSQGGGSVNQPQHF
TRBJ1-4,TRBV6-1,.,.,TGTGCCAGCAGTCGAAGTGCAACTAATGAAAAACTGTTTTTT,CASSRSATNEKLFF
TRBJ2-3,TRBV2,TRBD2,once,TGTGCCAGCAAGGAACCTGGGGGGACTAGCGGGAGGCGCTCCGGGGGCACAGATACGCAGTATTTT,CASKEPGGTSGRRSGGTDTQYF
TRBJ1-1,TRBV20-1,TRBD1,.,TGCAGTGCTAGGAGGGACAGTGAAGCTTTCTTT,CSARRDSEAFF
TRBJ2-1,TRBV28,TRBD2,once,TGTGCCAGCAGTACCATAGCGGGAGGGCCCTACAATGAGCAGTTCTTC,CASSTIAGGPYNEQFF
TRBJ1-2,TRBV28,.,.,TGTGCCAGCAGAGAAACCGACACATTTAACTATGGCTACACCTTC,CASRETDTFNYGYTF
TRBJ2-2,TRBV2,TRBD2,.,TGTGCCAGCAAATTCCTAGCGGTCGACACCGGGGAGCTGTTTTTT,CASKFLAVDTGELFF
TRBJ2-5,TRBV5-1,.,.,TGCGCCAGCAGCATTACAGGTCGCGAGACCCAGTACTTC,CASSITGRETQYF
TRBJ1-4,TRBV27,.,.,TGTGCCAGCAGTTTATACCCCCATGAGGAAAAACTGTTTTTT,CASSLYPHEEKLFF
TRBJ1-5,TRBV19,.,.,TGTGCCAGTAGAGCCAGCGCGAGGCAGCCCCAGCATTTT,CASRASARQPQHF
TRBJ2-3,TRBV6-5,.,.,TGTGCCAGCAGTTACTCGACTTTGGGTCTAGATACGCAGTATTTT,CASSYSTLGLDTQYF
TRBJ2-7,TRBV6-6,.,.,TGTGCCAGCAGTTACCCGGGCAGGGAACTCTACGAGCAGTACTTC,CASSYPGRELYEQYF
TRBJ1-2,TRBV15,.,.,TGTGCCACCAGCAGGCTACGCGGTGGGGGGAACTATGGCTACACCTTC,CATSRLRGGGNYGYTF
TRBJ1-2,TRBV5-1,TRBD1,few,TGCGCCAGCAGCCAATCCCGACAGGGCAGTGGCTACACCTTC,CASSQSRQGSGYTF
TRBJ2-7,TRBV5-6,TRBD1,.,TGTGCCAGCAGCTTGGGACAGGGGAGATACGAGCAGTACTTC,CASSLGQGRYEQYF